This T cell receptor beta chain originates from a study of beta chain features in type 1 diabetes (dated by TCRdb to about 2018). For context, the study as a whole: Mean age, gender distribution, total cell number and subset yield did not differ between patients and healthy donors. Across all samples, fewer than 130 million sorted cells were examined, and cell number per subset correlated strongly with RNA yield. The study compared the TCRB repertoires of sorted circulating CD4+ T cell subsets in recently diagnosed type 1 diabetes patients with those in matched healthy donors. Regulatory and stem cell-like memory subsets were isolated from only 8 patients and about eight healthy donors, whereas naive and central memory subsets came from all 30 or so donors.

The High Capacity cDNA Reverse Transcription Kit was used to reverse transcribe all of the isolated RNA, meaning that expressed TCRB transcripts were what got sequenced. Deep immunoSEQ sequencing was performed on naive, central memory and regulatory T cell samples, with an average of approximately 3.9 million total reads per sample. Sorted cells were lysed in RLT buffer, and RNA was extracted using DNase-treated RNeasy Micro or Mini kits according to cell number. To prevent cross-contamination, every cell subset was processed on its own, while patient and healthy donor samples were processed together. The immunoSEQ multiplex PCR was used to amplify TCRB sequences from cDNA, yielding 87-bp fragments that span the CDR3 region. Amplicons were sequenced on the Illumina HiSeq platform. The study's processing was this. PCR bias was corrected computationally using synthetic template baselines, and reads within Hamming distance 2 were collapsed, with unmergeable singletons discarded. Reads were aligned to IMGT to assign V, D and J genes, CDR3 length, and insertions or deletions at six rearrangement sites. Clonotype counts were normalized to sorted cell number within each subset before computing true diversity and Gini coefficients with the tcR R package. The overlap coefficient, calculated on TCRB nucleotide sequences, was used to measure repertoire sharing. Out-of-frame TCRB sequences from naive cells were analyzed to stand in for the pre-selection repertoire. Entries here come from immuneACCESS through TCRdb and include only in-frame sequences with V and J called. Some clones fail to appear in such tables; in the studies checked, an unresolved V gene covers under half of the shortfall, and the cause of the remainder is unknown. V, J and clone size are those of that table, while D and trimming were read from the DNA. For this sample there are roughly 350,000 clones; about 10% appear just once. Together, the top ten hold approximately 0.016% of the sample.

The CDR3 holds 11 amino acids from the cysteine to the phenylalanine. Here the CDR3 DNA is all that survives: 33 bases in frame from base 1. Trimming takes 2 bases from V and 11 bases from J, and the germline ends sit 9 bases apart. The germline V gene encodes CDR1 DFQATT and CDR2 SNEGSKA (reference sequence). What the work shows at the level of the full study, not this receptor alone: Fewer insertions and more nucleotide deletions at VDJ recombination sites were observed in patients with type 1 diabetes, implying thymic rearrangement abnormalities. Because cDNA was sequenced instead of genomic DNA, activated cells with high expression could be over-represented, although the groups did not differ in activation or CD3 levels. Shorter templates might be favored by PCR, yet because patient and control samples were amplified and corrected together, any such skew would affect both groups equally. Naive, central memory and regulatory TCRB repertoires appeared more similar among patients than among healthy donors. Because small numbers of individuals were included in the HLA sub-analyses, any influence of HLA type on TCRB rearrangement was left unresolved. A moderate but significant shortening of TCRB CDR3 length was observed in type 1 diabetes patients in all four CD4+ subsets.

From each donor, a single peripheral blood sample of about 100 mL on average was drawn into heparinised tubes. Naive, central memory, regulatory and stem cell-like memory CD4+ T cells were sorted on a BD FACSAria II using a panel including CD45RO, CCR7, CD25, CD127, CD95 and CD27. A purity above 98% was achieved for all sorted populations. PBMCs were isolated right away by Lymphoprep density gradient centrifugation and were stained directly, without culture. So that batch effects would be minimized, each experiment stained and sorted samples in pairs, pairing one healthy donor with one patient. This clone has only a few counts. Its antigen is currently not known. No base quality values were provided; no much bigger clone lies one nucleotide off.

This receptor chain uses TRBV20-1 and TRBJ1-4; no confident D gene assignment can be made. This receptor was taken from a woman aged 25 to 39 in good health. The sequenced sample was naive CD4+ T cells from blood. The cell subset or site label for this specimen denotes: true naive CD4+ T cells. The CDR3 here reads CSARKPGKLFF. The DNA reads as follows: TGCAGTGCTAGAAAGCCGGGGAAACTGTTTTTT.